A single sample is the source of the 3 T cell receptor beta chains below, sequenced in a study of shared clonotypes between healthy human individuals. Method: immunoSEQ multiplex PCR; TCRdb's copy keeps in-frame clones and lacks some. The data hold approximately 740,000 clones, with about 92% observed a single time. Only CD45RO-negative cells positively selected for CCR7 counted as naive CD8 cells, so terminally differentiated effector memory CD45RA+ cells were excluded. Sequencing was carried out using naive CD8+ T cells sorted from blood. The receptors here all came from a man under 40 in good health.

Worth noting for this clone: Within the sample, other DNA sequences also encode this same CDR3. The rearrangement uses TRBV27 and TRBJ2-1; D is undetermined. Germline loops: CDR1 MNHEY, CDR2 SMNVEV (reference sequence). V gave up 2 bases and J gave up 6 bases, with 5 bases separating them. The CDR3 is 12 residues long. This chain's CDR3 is CASSLRGNEQFF. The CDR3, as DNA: TGTGCCAGCAGTTTACGTGGCAATGAGCAGTTCTTC.

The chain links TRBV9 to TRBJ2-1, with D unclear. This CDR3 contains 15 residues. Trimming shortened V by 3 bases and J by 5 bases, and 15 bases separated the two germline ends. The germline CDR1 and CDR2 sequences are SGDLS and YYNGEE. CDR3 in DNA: TGTGCCAGCAGCGCTCTAGGAAGTGGTAACAATGAGCAGTTCTTC. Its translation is CASSALGSGNNEQFF.

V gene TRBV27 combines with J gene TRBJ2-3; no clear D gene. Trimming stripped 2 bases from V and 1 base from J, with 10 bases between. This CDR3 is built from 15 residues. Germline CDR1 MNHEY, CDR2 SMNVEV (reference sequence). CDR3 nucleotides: TGTGCCAGCAGTTTACTAGTTTCGGGCACAGATACGCAGTATTTT. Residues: CASSLLVSGTDTQYF.